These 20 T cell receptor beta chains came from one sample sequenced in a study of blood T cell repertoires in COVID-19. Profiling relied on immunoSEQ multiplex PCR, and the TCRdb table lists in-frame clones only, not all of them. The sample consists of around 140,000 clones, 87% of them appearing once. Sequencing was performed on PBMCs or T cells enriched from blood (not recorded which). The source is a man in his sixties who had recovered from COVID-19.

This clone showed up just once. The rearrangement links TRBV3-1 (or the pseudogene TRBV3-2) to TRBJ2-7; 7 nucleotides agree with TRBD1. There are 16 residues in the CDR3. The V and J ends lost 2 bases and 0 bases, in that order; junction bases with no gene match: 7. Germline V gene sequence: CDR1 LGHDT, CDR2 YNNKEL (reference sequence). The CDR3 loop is CASSQSGGRSSYEQYF. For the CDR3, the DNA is TGTGCCAGCAGCCAATCAGGGGGTCGTAGCTCCTACGAGCAGTACTTC.

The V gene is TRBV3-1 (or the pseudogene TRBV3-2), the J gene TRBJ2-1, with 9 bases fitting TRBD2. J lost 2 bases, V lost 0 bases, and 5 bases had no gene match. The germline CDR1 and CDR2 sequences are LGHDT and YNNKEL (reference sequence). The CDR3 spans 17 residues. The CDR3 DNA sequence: TGTGCCAGCAGCCAAGATCTGGTAGCGGGAGCCTACAATGAGCAGTTCTTC. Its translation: CASSQDLVAGAYNEQFF.

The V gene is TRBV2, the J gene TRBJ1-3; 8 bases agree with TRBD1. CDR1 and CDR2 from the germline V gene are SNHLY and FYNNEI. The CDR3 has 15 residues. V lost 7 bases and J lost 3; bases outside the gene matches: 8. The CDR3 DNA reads TGTGCCAGCAATCTCGACAGGGGCTTTGGAAACACCATATATTTT. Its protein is CASNLDRGFGNTIYF.

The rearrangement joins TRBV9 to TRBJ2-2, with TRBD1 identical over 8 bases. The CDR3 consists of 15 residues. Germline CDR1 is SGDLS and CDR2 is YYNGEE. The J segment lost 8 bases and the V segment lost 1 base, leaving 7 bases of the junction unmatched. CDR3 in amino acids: CASSVRQGAGGELFF. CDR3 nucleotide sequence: TGTGCCAGCAGCGTAAGGCAGGGGGCAGGTGGGGAGCTGTTTTTT.

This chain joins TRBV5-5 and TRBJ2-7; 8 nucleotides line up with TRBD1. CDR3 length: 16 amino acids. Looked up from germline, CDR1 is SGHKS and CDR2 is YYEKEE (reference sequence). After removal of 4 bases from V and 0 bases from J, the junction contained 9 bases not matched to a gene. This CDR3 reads CASSPRGQASSYEQYF. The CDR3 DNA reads TGTGCCAGCAGCCCCCGGGGACAGGCGAGCTCCTACGAGCAGTACTTC. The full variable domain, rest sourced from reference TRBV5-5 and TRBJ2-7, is DAGVTQSPTHLIKTRGQQVTLRCSPISGHKSVSWYQQVLGQGPQFIFQYYEKEERGRGNFPDRFSARQFPNYSSELNVNALLLGDSALYLCASSPRGQASSYEQYFGPGTRLTVT.

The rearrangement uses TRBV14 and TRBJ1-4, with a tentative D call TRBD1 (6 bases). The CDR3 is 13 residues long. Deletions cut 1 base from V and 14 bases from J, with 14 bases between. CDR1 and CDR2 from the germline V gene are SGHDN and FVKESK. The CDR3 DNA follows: TGTGCCAGCAGCCAAGCGGTACAGGGTGGTCTGTTTTTT. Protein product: CASSQAVQGGLFF.

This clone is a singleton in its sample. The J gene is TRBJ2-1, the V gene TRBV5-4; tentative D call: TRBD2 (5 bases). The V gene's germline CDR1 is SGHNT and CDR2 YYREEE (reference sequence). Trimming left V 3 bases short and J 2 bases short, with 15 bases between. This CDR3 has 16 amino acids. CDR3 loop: CASSSEADSTYNEQFF. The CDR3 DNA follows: TGTGCCAGCAGCTCTGAGGCGGACTCCACCTACAATGAGCAGTTCTTC. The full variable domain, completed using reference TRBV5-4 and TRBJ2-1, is ETGVTQSPTHLIKTRGQQVTLRCSSQSGHNTVSWYQQALGQGPQFIFQYYREEENGRGNFPPRFSGLQFPNYSSELNVNALELDDSALYLCASSSEADSTYNEQFFGPGTRLTVL.

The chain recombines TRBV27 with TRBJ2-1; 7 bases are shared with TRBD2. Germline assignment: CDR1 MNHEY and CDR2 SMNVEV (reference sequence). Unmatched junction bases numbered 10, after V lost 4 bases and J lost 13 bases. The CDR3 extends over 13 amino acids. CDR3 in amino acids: CASSYGGGTFQFF. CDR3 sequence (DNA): TGTGCCAGCAGTTATGGGGGGGGGACCTTTCAGTTCTTC.

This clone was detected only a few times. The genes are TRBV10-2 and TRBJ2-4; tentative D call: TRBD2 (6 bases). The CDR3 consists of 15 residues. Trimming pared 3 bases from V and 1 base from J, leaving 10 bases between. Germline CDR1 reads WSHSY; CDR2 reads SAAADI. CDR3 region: CASSETAGAKNIQYF. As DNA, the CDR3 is TGCGCCAGCAGTGAAACGGCGGGGGCCAAAAACATTCAGTACTTC.

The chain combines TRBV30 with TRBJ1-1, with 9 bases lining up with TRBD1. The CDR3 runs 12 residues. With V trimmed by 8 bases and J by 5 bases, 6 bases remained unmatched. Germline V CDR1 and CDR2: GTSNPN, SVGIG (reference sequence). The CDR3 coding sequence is TGTGCCAGAGACAGGGGGGGAACTGAAGCTTTCTTT. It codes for CARDRGGTEAFF.

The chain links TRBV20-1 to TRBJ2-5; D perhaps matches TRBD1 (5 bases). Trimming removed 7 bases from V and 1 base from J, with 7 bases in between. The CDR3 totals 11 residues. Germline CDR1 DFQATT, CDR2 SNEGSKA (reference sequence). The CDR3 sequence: CSGTSQETQYF. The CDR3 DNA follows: TGCAGTGGGACATCCCAAGAGACCCAGTACTTC.

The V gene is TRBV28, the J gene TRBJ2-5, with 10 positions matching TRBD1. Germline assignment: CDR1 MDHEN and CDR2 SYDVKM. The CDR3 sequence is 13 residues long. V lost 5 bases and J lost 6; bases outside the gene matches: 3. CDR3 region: CASSRDRGKTQYF. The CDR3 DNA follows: TGTGCCAGCAGTCGGGACAGGGGTAAGACCCAGTACTTC.

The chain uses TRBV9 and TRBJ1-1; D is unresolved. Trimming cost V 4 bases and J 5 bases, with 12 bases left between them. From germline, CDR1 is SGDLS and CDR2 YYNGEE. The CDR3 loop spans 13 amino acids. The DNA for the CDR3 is TGTGCCAGCAGCCTAAGGTCTAGAACTGAAGCTTTCTTT. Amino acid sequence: CASSLRSRTEAFF. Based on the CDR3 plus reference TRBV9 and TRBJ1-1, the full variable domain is DSGVTQTPKHLITATGQRVTLRCSPRSGDLSVYWYQQSLDQGLQFLIQYYNGEERAKGNILERFSAQQFPDLHSELNLSSLELGDSALYFCASSLRSRTEAFFGQGTRLTVV.

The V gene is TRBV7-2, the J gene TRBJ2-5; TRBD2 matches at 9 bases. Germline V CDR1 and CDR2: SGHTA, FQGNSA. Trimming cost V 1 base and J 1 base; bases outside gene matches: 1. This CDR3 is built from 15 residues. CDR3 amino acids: CASSLGGRVQETQYF. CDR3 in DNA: TGTGCCAGCAGCTTAGGCGGGAGGGTCCAAGAGACCCAGTACTTC. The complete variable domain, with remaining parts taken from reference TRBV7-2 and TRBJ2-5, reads GAGVSQSPSNKVTEKGKDVELRCDPISGHTALYWYRQSLGQGLEFLIYFQGNSAPDKSGLPSDRFSAERTGGSVSTLTIQRTQQEDSAVYLCASSLGGRVQETQYFGPGTRLLVL.

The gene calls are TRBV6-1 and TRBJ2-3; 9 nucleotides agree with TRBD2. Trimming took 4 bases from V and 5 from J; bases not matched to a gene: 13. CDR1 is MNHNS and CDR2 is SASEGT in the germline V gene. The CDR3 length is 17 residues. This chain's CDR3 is CASSALVAGVPGDTQYF. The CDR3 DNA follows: TGTGCCAGCAGTGCTTTAGTAGCGGGAGTCCCGGGAGATACGCAGTATTTT.

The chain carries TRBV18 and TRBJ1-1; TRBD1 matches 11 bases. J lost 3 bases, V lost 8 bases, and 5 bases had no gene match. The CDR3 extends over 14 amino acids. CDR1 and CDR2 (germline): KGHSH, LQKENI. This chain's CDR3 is CASVDRGRDTEAFF. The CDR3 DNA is TGTGCCAGCGTGGACAGGGGGCGGGACACTGAAGCTTTCTTT.

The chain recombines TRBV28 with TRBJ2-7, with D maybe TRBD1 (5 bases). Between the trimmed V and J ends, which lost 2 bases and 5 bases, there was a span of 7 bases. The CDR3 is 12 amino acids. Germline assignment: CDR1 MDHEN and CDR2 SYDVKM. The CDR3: CASSLRGNEQYF. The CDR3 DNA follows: TGTGCCAGCAGTTTAAGGGGAAACGAGCAGTACTTC.

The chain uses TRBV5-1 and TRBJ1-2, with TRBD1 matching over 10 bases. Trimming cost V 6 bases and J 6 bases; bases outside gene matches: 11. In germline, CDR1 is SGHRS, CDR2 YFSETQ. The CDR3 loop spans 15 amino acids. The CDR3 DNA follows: TGCGCCAGCAACCAGCTGACAGGGGGCGCGGATGGCTACACCTTC. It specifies CASNQLTGGADGYTF.

The CDR3 is CASSATGVWDEQYF. For the CDR3, the DNA is TGTGCCAGCAGTGCGACAGGGGTCTGGGACGAGCAGTACTTC. The chain has TRBV6-6 and TRBJ2-7, with 8 nucleotides matching TRBD1. V lost 5 bases to trimming and J lost 5 bases; unmatched junction nucleotides: 8. CDR1 is MNHNY, CDR2 SVGAGI, per germline (reference sequence). This CDR3 is built from 14 residues.

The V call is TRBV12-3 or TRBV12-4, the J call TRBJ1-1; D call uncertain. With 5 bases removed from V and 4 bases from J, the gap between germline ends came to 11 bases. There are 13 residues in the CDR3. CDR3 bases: TGTGCCAGCAGTCACGGGGAGGGCACTGAAGCTTTCTTT. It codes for CASSHGEGTEAFF.